This T cell receptor (beta chain) was recovered during a study of blood T cells in healthy people across ages. The V end was cut by 0 bases, the J end by 1 base, with 5 bases between. CDR1 and CDR2 (germline): SGDLS, YYNGEE. The CDR3 totals 14 residues. Sample-barcoded 5' priming and a J-beta primer mix drove a second PCR of roughly 6 to 12 cycles. Template switching added a 12-random-nucleotide identifier to every cDNA molecule. TCRdb reprocessed the 5' RACE reads via MiXCR and lists one record per CDR3 protein. The table lists around 800,000 distinct CDR3 sequences, roughly 24% of them singletons. Only a few counts were recorded for this clonotype. Its antigen is not identified. Study-wide points: With age, beta diversity per million T cells declined roughly linearly, significantly by 40.

These data were also reused for a study on T cells of mothers and their children. That paper notes: The donors comprised several children and their three healthy Caucasian mothers. There were over 8.5 million TCR beta CDR3 reads from each mother and around 2.7 million from each child.

This TCR came from a boy aged 5-17 years in good health. The gene calls are TRBV9 and TRBJ1-5; D gene unclear. Sequences were obtained from blood. This CDR3 is CASSVGNSNQPQHF. The CDR3, as DNA: TGTGCCAGCAGCGTAGGAAACAGCAATCAGCCCCAGCATTTT.